This TCR beta chain was observed in a study of T cells in Graves' hyperthyroidism and ophthalmopathy. The CDR3 loop spans 13 amino acids. Per the germline V gene, CDR1 is SGHTA and CDR2 is FQGTGA. The V end lost 1 base, the J end lost 3 bases, and 6 bases lay between the germline ends. What was amplified from RNA transcripts were TCR beta CDR3 regions. First-round RT-PCR targeting the TCR CDR3 was performed with the HTBI primer set. TCRdb itself ran the multiplex PCR reads through MiXCR, one entry per CDR3 protein. This table has 500,000 to 750,000 distinct CDR3 sequences, approximately 15% appearing once. This clonotype was recorded many times. Inclusion characteristics of ophthalmopathy patients comprised a Clinical Activity Score of at least 3, a NOSPECS grade of at least 4, and duration under 3 months. Using around 10 ml of fresh peripheral blood, PBMCs were prepared.

The chain couples TRBV7-3 to TRBJ2-5; D call uncertain. This sequence originates from a young woman with Graves' ophthalmopathy. The sample taken for sequencing was blood. The CDR3 bases are TGTGCCAGCAGCTTAAATAGGGAAGAGACCCAGTACTTC. It encodes CASSLNREETQYF. The full variable domain, completed using reference TRBV7-3 and TRBJ2-5, is GAGVSQTPSNKVTEKGKYVELRCDPISGHTALYWYRQSLGQGPEFLIYFQGTGAADDSGLPNDRFFAVRPEGSVSTLKIQRTERGDSAVYLCASSLNREETQYFGPGTRLLVL.